This is a list of T cell receptor beta chains from one sample in a study of OX40 agonist ivuxolimab in advanced cancers. Clones were sequenced by immunoSEQ multiplex PCR, and TCRdb holds only the in-frame ones, with some missing. The sample lists roughly 91,000 clones, over 85% occurring once. The sample here was CD4+ or CD8+ T cells sorted from blood, taken in a trial of the OX40 agonist ivuxolimab. The source of these receptors is an adult with an advanced solid tumor such as melanoma, head and neck, liver or kidney cancer. The conserved cysteine and the conserved F or W are not part of the CDR3 here.

J gene,V gene,CDR3 protein
TRBJ1-1,TRBV29-1,SVEGLPQGNTEAF
TRBJ2-2,TRBV19,ASSIQNANTGELF
TRBJ2-1,TRBV2,ASSQDSARDEQF
TRBJ2-5,TRBV7-3,ASSPSFRETQY
TRBJ1-3,TRBV18,ASSPQGGSGNTIY
TRBJ2-7,TRBV6-5,ACRDGSSYEQY
TRBJ2-2,TRBV15,ATSNLEGELF
TRBJ2-3,TRBV19,ASSQGDTQY
TRBJ1-2,TRBV6-1,ASSEGFYGYT
TRBJ2-7,TRBV19,ASSKSGTRYEQY
TRBJ1-2,TRBV28,ASGGGYT
TRBJ2-7,TRBV19,ASSIQGGRSYEQY
TRBJ2-7,TRBV6-5,ASSFLTGNEQY
TRBJ1-1,TRBV15,ATSRGAGRDTEAF
TRBJ2-5,TRBV7-2,ASSLGGAQETQY
TRBJ2-1,TRBV18,ASSRAGTGNYNEQF
TRBJ1-6,TRBV7-2,ASSLAWTAYNSPLH